This passage covers 5 T cell receptor beta chains from one sample sequenced in a study of early T cells in non-severe SARS-CoV-2 infection. Using its own MiXCR run on the 5' RACE reads, TCRdb lists one record per CDR3 protein. Found here are about 50,000 distinct CDR3 sequences, 10% to 13% of them singletons; the top ten hold over 5%. The sequenced sample was whole blood. The receptors were sampled from an adult who was a healthcare worker with PCR-confirmed SARS-CoV-2 infection or an uninfected control (not recorded which).

In this sample, this clonotype turned up many times. The J gene is TRBJ1-2, the V gene TRBV6-5; maybe TRBD1 (5 bases). Trimming stripped 2 bases from V and 4 bases from J, with 11 bases between. The CDR3 sequence is 14 residues long. Germline V gene data show CDR1 as MNHEY and CDR2 as SVGAGI. CDR3 residues: CASSYRQGAYGYTF. CDR3 DNA sequence: TGTGCCAGCAGTTACCGGCAGGGCGCCTATGGCTACACCTTC.

The table lists this clonotype with many counts. The chain employs TRBV20-1 and TRBJ2-7; 9 bases agree with TRBD2. The germline V gene has CDR1 DFQATT and CDR2 SNEGSKA (reference sequence). This CDR3 spans 15 amino acids. Germline trimming cut 3 bases from V and 2 bases from J; bases unmatched to any gene: 8. CDR3 sequence: CSARKGLAAAYEQYF. The CDR3 coding sequence is TGCAGTGCTAGGAAGGGACTAGCTGCCGCCTACGAGCAGTACTTC.

The chain links TRBV11-3 to TRBJ1-1, with a possible D match to TRBD1 (5 bases). Trimming pared 5 bases from V and 5 bases from J, leaving 15 bases between. The germline V gene encodes CDR1 SGHNT and CDR2 YENEEA. The CDR3 totals 14 residues. This CDR3 reads CASSHGDGETEAFF. CDR3 sequence (DNA): TGTGCCAGCAGCCACGGGGACGGGGAGACTGAAGCTTTCTTT.

The chain is built from TRBV9 and TRBJ2-1, with D tentatively TRBD1 or TRBD2 (5 bases each). Deletions cut 0 bases from V and 7 bases from J, with 17 bases between. The CDR3 extends over 16 amino acids. Per the germline V gene, CDR1 is SGDLS and CDR2 is YYNGEE. CDR3: CASSVGNSGQVNEQFF. The CDR3 DNA reads as TGTGCCAGCAGCGTAGGTAATTCGGGGCAGGTGAATGAGCAGTTCTTC. Looking up the rest from reference TRBV9 and TRBJ2-1 gives the full variable domain: DSGVTQTPKHLITATGQRVTLRCSPRSGDLSVYWYQQSLDQGLQFLIQYYNGEERAKGNILERFSAQQFPDLHSELNLSSLELGDSALYFCASSVGNSGQVNEQFFGPGTRLTVL.

This clonotype was seen more than once but under ten times. The chain combines TRBV6-2 or TRBV6-3 with TRBJ2-3; 7 bases are shared with TRBD2. V shed 6 bases and J 6 bases; nucleotides not matched to a gene: 15. Germline CDR1 reads MNHEY; CDR2 reads SVGEGT. This CDR3 spans 16 amino acids. This CDR3 reads CASRSAQAGIGDTQYF. In DNA form, the CDR3 reads TGTGCCAGCAGGTCCGCCCAAGCGGGAATCGGCGATACGCAGTATTTT.